In its sample, the clone carrying this T cell receptor beta chain was seen many times. V was cut by 5 bases and J by 5 bases, with 6 bases left in between. The CDR3 has 11 amino acids. These data come from a study of early T cells in non-severe SARS-CoV-2 infection. Unique molecular identifiers (one per individual cDNA molecule) were attached. TCRdb reanalysed the 5' RACE reads using MiXCR and keeps one entry per CDR3 protein. In the table there are approximately 28,000 distinct CDR3 sequences, roughly 4.6% of which are singletons. The V call is TRBV12-3 or TRBV12-4, the J call TRBJ1-2; D unresolved. The sequence came from an adult who was a healthcare worker with PCR-confirmed SARS-CoV-2 infection or an uninfected control (not recorded which). The specimen was whole blood, collected at baseline. CDR3 nucleotides: TGTGCCAGCAGTACAGCGTATGGCTACACCTTC. Protein product: CASSTAYGYTF.